The rows below give T cell receptor beta chains drawn from one sample of a study of blood T cell repertoires in COVID-19. Repertoires were generated with immunoSEQ multiplex PCR, while TCRdb's copy carries only in-frame clones and drops some. The table shows about 86,000 clones, with approximately 88% occurring only once. The specimen sequenced was peripheral blood. The receptors originated from a woman older than 75 with active or convalescent COVID-19. Both conserved end residues are part of each CDR3. Fields, in order: D gene, clone size, J gene, V gene, CDR3 DNA, CDR3 protein. A D gene is named only where the DNA matches it firmly. A clone size is listed for some rows: how often the clone was seen (once, few, many), or a class if it is expanded.

-,-,TRBJ2-3,TRBV28,TGTGCCAGCAACAAGGGGTATTCCCCAGATACGCAGTATTTT,CASNKGYSPDTQYF
TRBD1,few,TRBJ1-2,TRBV30,TGTGCCTGGAGTGCCGGGACAGTCTATGGCTACACCTTC,CAWSAGTVYGYTF
TRBD2,-,TRBJ2-1,TRBV10-3,TGTGCCATCAGATCGACTAGCGGGAGAGGCCGCAATGAGCAGTTCTTC,CAIRSTSGRGRNEQFF
TRBD2,-,TRBJ2-7,TRBV18,TGTGCCAGCTCCCCCCCGGCGGGGGGGATCCCCGAGCAGTACTTC,CASSPPAGGIPEQYF
-,-,TRBJ1-1,TRBV7-9,TGTGCCAGCAGCTTACTACAGACGAACACTGAAGCTTTCTTT,CASSLLQTNTEAFF
TRBD2,-,TRBJ2-1,TRBV5-6,TGTGCCAGCAGCTTGGCTGCTAGCGGGGTCTACAATGAGCAGTTCTTC,CASSLAASGVYNEQFF
-,-,TRBJ2-5,TRBV18,TGTGCCAGCTCACCGGGAGCATCGGAGACCCAGTACTTC,CASSPGASETQYF
-,few,TRBJ2-1,TRBV19,TGTGCCAGTAGTAGTTGGGGGGATGACAATGAGCAGTTCTTC,CASSSWGDDNEQFF
-,-,TRBJ2-3,TRBV9,TGTGCCAGCAGCCCCCTGGGGGCCGATGGAGGAGATACGCAGTATTTT,CASSPLGADGGDTQYF
TRBD2,-,TRBJ2-2,TRBV5-1,TGCGCCAGCGGTAGCGGGAGAAGAAACACCGGGGAGCTGTTTTTT,CASGSGRRNTGELFF
TRBD1,-,TRBJ1-1,TRBV5-1,TGCGCCAGCCACGATGACCAGGGGGCCCTGAACACTGAAGCTTTCTTT,CASHDDQGALNTEAFF
-,few,TRBJ1-6,TRBV5-1,TGCGCCAGCAGCTTGGACAGGGCGAGGAATTCACCCCTCCACTTT,CASSLDRARNSPLHF
-,-,TRBJ1-2,TRBV29-1,TGCAGCGTTGATACAGCCCTCTATGGCTACACCTTC,CSVDTALYGYTF
TRBD1,-,TRBJ1-1,TRBV4-2,TGTGCCAGCAGCCAATATCCCGGGACAGGGGGCATGGACGGCACTGAAGCTTTCTTT,CASSQYPGTGGMDGTEAFF
-,-,TRBJ2-2,TRBV5-1,TGCGCCAGCAGCTTGAGACAGAACACCGGGGAGCTGTTTTTT,CASSLRQNTGELFF
-,-,TRBJ2-7,TRBV28,TGTGCCAGCAATAGCGGACAACCTTACGAGCAGTACTTC,CASNSGQPYEQYF
TRBD1,-,TRBJ1-4,TRBV3-1/TRBV3-2,TGTGCCAGCAGCCGTCCACAGGGGGCGGTTGAAAAACTGTTTTTT,CASSRPQGAVEKLFF
-,-,TRBJ2-7,TRBV19,TGTGCCAGTAGTGATCTAGTAACCTACGAGCAGTACTTC,CASSDLVTYEQYF
TRBD2,-,TRBJ2-3,TRBV3-1/TRBV3-2,TGTGCCAGCAGCCAAGGCCGACTAGCGGATACCAGCACAGATACGCAGTATTTT,CASSQGRLADTSTDTQYF
-,few,TRBJ2-1,TRBV20-1,TGCAGTGCTAGTGGTCGGAGAGGCCCCTACAATGAGCAGTTCTTC,CSASGRRGPYNEQFF
TRBD1,-,TRBJ2-3,TRBV7-7,TGTGCCAGCAGCCCAGGGGGTACAGGGCCAGATACGCAGTATTTT,CASSPGGTGPDTQYF
TRBD2,-,TRBJ2-3,TRBV7-2,TGTGCCAGCAGCTTAACCTTTCTAGCGGGAGGGCCTAGCACAGATACGCAGTATTTT,CASSLTFLAGGPSTDTQYF
-,-,TRBJ2-3,TRBV7-3,TGTGCCAGCCGGCTGGCGGGGACTAGCACAGATACGCAGTATTTT,CASRLAGTSTDTQYF
-,-,TRBJ2-7,TRBV7-2,TGTGCCAGCAGCCTACCCACCTACGAGCAGTACTTC,CASSLPTYEQYF
TRBD1,-,TRBJ1-1,TRBV3-1/TRBV3-2,TGTGCCAGCAGCCGACAGGGGGCTTGGAACACTGAAGCTTTCTTT,CASSRQGAWNTEAFF
TRBD1,once,TRBJ1-3,TRBV10-2,TGCGCCAGCAGTGAGACTGCGACAGGGGGCTTTTTCGCATTGGGAAACACCATATATTTT,CASSETATGGFFALGNTIYF
-,-,TRBJ1-5,TRBV28,TGTGCCAGCATTACTAACAGGAAGAATCAGCCCCAGCATTTT,CASITNRKNQPQHF
-,few,TRBJ1-2,TRBV28,TGTGCCAGCAGCGCAGCAGGGCTAAACTATGGCTACACCTTC,CASSAAGLNYGYTF
TRBD2,-,TRBJ2-6,TRBV3-1/TRBV3-2,TGTGCCAGCAGCGGGCTAGCGGGGGGATACTCTGGGGCCAACGTCCTGACTTTC,CASSGLAGGYSGANVLTF
-,-,TRBJ1-5,TRBV5-1,TGCGCCAGCAGCTTGGCTCCGAATCAGCCCCAGCATTTT,CASSLAPNQPQHF
-,once,TRBJ2-1,TRBV7-3,TGTGCCAGCAGCCTTACGACAGCCGGGGAGCAGTTCTTC,CASSLTTAGEQFF
TRBD2,-,TRBJ2-7,TRBV6-1,TGTGCCAGCAGTGAAGATATCCGGGGGGGACAATACGAGCAGTACTTC,CASSEDIRGGQYEQYF
-,-,TRBJ2-1,TRBV5-4,TGTGCCAGCAGCTTGCAGGGGGGATTAGATGAGCAGTTCTTC,CASSLQGGLDEQFF
-,-,TRBJ1-2,TRBV5-6,TGTGCCAGCAGCCCGGCGGTGGCCCTGGACTACACCTTC,CASSPAVALDYTF
-,-,TRBJ1-2,TRBV7-8,TGTGCCAGCAGCCCCCGGAGGACCTATGGCTACACCTTC,CASSPRRTYGYTF
-,-,TRBJ2-5,TRBV7-9,TGTGCCAGCAGCCCAGGGGAGACCCAGTACTTC,CASSPGETQYF
TRBD2,-,TRBJ2-6,TRBV30,TGTGCACGGGGGGCTGGGGCCAACGTCCTGACTTTC,CARGAGANVLTF
-,few,TRBJ1-3,TRBV9,TGTGCCAGCAGCCCCGGGGGTATAAACACCATATATTTT,CASSPGGINTIYF
-,-,TRBJ2-1,TRBV14,TGTGCCAGCAGCCAAGGTGGACAGTCGCGGATCGGGCAGTTCTTC,CASSQGGQSRIGQFF
-,-,TRBJ1-2,TRBV29-1,TGCAGCGTTGATATACAGAACGGTGACAGCTACACCTTC,CSVDIQNGDSYTF
-,-,TRBJ1-2,TRBV9,TGTGCCAGCAGCGTATCAGTTGACTATGGCTACACCTTC,CASSVSVDYGYTF
TRBD1,-,TRBJ1-2,TRBV25-1,TGTGCCAGCAGCAGGGGGAGCCTACCCCACTATGGCTACACCTTC,CASSRGSLPHYGYTF
-,-,TRBJ2-7,TRBV6-6,TGTGCCAGCAGTTCCCCGGGGACCTACGAGCAGTACTTC,CASSSPGTYEQYF
-,-,TRBJ2-5,TRBV7-2,TGTGCCAGCAGCTTAGTGGTCGGGAGAAGGGAGACCCAGTACTTC,CASSLVVGRRETQYF
-,-,TRBJ1-6,TRBV28,TGTGCCAGCAGACAGGACGAGTATAATTCACCCCTCCACTTT,CASRQDEYNSPLHF
TRBD2,-,TRBJ2-7,TRBV6-2/TRBV6-3,TGTGCCAGCAGTTGGTCTAGCGGGAGGGGAACCTACGAGCAGTACTTC,CASSWSSGRGTYEQYF
TRBD1,-,TRBJ2-2,TRBV7-9,TGTGCCAGCAGCCCCAGACAGGGGGCGTCATCGAGGGAGCTGTTTTTT,CASSPRQGASSRELFF
-,-,TRBJ1-2,TRBV6-5,TGTGCCAGCAGTAAGCTCAGGGCTAACTATGGCTACACCTTC,CASSKLRANYGYTF
TRBD1,-,TRBJ1-3,TRBV9,TGTGCCAGCAGCCCCCGGACAGGGTCTGGAAACACCATATATTTT,CASSPRTGSGNTIYF
-,-,TRBJ2-7,TRBV24-1,TGTGCCACCAGTGATAACAGGGAACCCTCCTACGAGCAGTACTTC,CATSDNREPSYEQYF
TRBD1,-,TRBJ1-5,TRBV6-5,TGTGCCAGCCGTTTAAGGACAGGGGGCTCTCAGCCCCAGCATTTT,CASRLRTGGSQPQHF
TRBD1,-,TRBJ2-7,TRBV10-3,TGTGCCATCAGTGGGGGGACAGCCTACGAGCAGTACTTC,CAISGGTAYEQYF
-,-,TRBJ1-6,TRBV11-2,TGTGCCAGCAGCCTCCCTGTAGACTATAATTCACCCCTCCACTTT,CASSLPVDYNSPLHF
-,-,TRBJ2-3,TRBV12-3/TRBV12-4,TGTGCCAGCAGTAAAAGAAGACTGGATACGCAGTATTTT,CASSKRRLDTQYF
-,-,TRBJ1-1,TRBV28,TGTGCCAGCACCACGGGCGGGGGGACTGAAGCTTTCTTT,CASTTGGGTEAFF
TRBD2,once,TRBJ2-1,TRBV20-1,TGCAGTGCTAGTTCTCTAGCGGGAGGGATTTCCTACAATGAGCAGTTCTTC,CSASSLAGGISYNEQFF
-,-,TRBJ2-2,TRBV11-2,TGTGCCAGCAGCTTCGGGGGCGGGGAGCTGTTTTTT,CASSFGGGELFF
-,-,TRBJ2-1,TRBV24-1,TGTGCCACCAGTGCCCGGGGTCGATACAATGAGCAGTTCTTC,CATSARGRYNEQFF
-,-,TRBJ2-2,TRBV5-1,TGCGCCAGCAGCTTGGGAGCGAACACCGGGGAGCTGTTTTTT,CASSLGANTGELFF